These T cell receptor beta chains were read from a single sample in a study of blood T cell repertoires in COVID-19. Some clones are missing from TCRdb's copy, which holds only in-frame ones; the method was immunoSEQ multiplex PCR. This table has roughly 100,000 clones, about 91% appearing once. The sample consisted of peripheral blood. The receptors shown here come from a woman between 65 and 79 years old with acute or convalescent COVID-19. Each CDR3 is given without its conserved first and last residue. Expanded clones are given a class, and other clones once, few, many or no size at all.

>TRBJ2-2|.|TRBV19|17
ATMISGWGHEKYTGELF
>TRBJ2-7|once|TRBV5-6|11
ASSPTSGYEQY
>TRBJ2-7|.|TRBV28|14
ASRPNRDYTSYEQY
>TRBJ2-2|.|TRBV28|11
ASLLINTGELF
>TRBJ1-2|.|TRBV14|10
ASSQSAYGYT
>TRBJ1-1|few|TRBV28|11
ASSFEIFTEAF
>TRBJ1-1|once|TRBV19|13
ASMGVTGMNTEAF
>TRBJ2-7|.|TRBV18|12
ASSPGQGPYEQY
>TRBJ1-4|.|TRBV6-6|13
ASSYWASPNEKLF
>TRBJ2-7|.|TRBV28|12
ASSLGGDPYEQY
>TRBJ2-7|once|TRBV6-5|12
ASTAGNGPYEQY
>TRBJ1-6|.|TRBV19|15
ASSISQGARGNSPLH
>TRBJ1-1|.|TRBV2|12
ASSESTVNTEAF
>TRBJ1-3|.|TRBV28|10
ASSSILNTIY
>TRBJ2-2|.|TRBV4-2|17
ASSQDVLELAGELLELF
>TRBJ2-7|few|TRBV6-1|12
ASSEAGGFHEQY
>TRBJ1-1|.|TRBV10-1|10
ASSNLNTEAF
>TRBJ2-7|once|TRBV6-5|13
ASSYDGSGLYEQY
>TRBJ2-7|.|TRBV7-6|13
ASSLESGGSYEQY
>TRBJ1-2|.|TRBV28|12
ASSKQETNYGYT
>TRBJ2-7|.|TRBV27|13
ASSSLDGVLNEQY
>TRBJ1-2|.|TRBV5-1|12
ASRTGGSNYGYT
>TRBJ2-1|.|TRBV21-1|19
ASSKKGAGTAGLLAYNEQF
>TRBJ2-1|few|TRBV19|13
ASSRTGNTYNEQF
>TRBJ1-6|.|TRBV7-2|14
ASSLTRSGRNSPLH
>TRBJ2-1|.|TRBV15|12
ATSRRLASDEQF
>TRBJ1-6|.|TRBV12-3/TRBV12-4|10
ASSLYFPPLH
>TRBJ2-7|.|TRBV14|13
ASSQDPDSSYEQY
>TRBJ2-1|.|TRBV6-5|13
ASSYAGLSYNEQF
>TRBJ1-2|.|TRBV7-9|17
ASSGVKTGGRSRPVGYT
>TRBJ1-2|.|TRBV2|11
ASSPDRNYGYT
>TRBJ2-1|.|TRBV18|15
ASSPQGASLSYNEQF
>TRBJ1-2|.|TRBV28|11
ASSFLFNYGYT
>TRBJ2-7|.|TRBV27|15
ASSLSGQTGVGYEQY
>TRBJ1-5|.|TRBV4-1|17
ASSQPGTGDYHSNQPQH
>TRBJ2-3|.|TRBV27|16
ASSLSSHWAMNTDTQY
>TRBJ1-4|once|TRBV7-6|17
ASSSEPAGTGGEDEKLF
>TRBJ1-6|.|TRBV6-2/TRBV6-3|15
ASSYESGVNYNSPLH
>TRBJ2-1|.|TRBV5-1|13
ASSSLAGSHNEQF
>TRBJ2-7|.|TRBV10-2|12
ASREGLPSYEQY
>TRBJ2-1|.|TRBV24-1|14
ATSDPSGGLYNEQF
>TRBJ2-1|.|TRBV18|13
ASSPGLAGDNEQF
>TRBJ1-3|.|TRBV9|10
ASSPRGGTIY